This T cell receptor beta chain derives from a study of CD8 T cells in ankylosing spondylitis (dated by TCRdb to 2017 to 2019). Regarding the study in general: The study set out to find disease-linked TCR variants by profiling T cell receptor beta repertoires in ankylosing spondylitis patients and healthy donors. The full study cohort was made up of about 25 ankylosing spondylitis patients and roughly 98 healthy donors. Peripheral blood was sampled, and synovial fluid was additionally collected from ankylosing spondylitis patients.

Synovial fluid samples were paired with blood samples taken from the same ankylosing spondylitis patients. As to this clonotype: Its specific antigen is unknown. Base qualities are not provided; no much larger clone lies one nucleotide away.

Instrument used: Illumina HiSeq 2500. Quantitative 5'-RACE with molecular barcodes was the method used to prepare the TCR beta libraries. Concerning the study's data processing: Disease-linked TCR variants were identified with a new computational method built on a probabilistic model of VDJ rearrangement. TCRdb trimmed the raw reads at Q25, called clones with MiXCR and kept productive beta chains. All rows with the same CDR3 protein become a single entry with the most common DNA and genes. None of the V and J calls come from the authors' own analysis; TCRdb made them. Present in this sample are approximately 140,000 distinct CDR3 sequences, under 55% of which were seen just once. The ten largest clones capture 12% to 15% of the sample. The research as a whole found: A TCR beta motif made up of several highly homologous amino acid variants appeared to be characteristic of blood from ankylosing spondylitis patients. The disease-linked clones showed a CD8+ phenotype and occurred at relatively low frequencies in peripheral blood. Significant enrichment of the disease-linked clones was reported in matched synovial fluid samples from ankylosing spondylitis patients. Some motif variants had previously been reported in the synovial fluid and blood of reactive arthritis patients, which suggests shared mechanisms of disease initiation.

From the cysteine through the phenylalanine, the CDR3 covers 13 amino acids. The DNA shown is the 39-base CDR3, in frame from base 1. The germline ends are 9 bases apart after V is trimmed by 3 bases and J by 4 bases. Sequenced input: synovial fluid, either unsorted or a sorted T cell fraction (not recorded which). This receptor was taken from a male donor with ankylosing spondylitis. Recombination joined TRBV12-3 or TRBV12-4 with TRBJ1-2, with an unclear D gene assignment. The nucleotide sequence is TGTGCCAGCAGTTTTAGGGTGGGCTATGGCTACACCTTC. Its protein is CASSFRVGYGYTF.